These 17 T cell receptor beta chains were all obtained from the same sample, sequenced in a study of cytomegalovirus exposure and HLA in healthy donors. The protocol was immunoSEQ multiplex PCR, while the TCRdb copy is restricted to in-frame clones and leaves out a portion. The sample lists approximately 90,000 clones, 93% occurring once. The sample consisted of PBMCs. The receptors were gathered from a woman younger than 45 in good health and CMV-seropositive.

The chain couples TRBV4-1 to TRBJ1-5; D possibly corresponds to TRBD1 (6 bases). The length of the CDR3 is 14 residues. V gave up 0 bases and J gave up 7 bases, with 10 bases separating them. The V gene's germline CDR1 is MGHRA and CDR2 YSYEKL. Here the CDR3 reads CASSQDRGNQPQHF. In DNA form, the CDR3 reads TGCGCCAGCAGCCAAGATAGGGGGAACCAGCCCCAGCATTTT.

The chain couples TRBV14 to TRBJ2-1, with 9 bases identical to TRBD2. CDR1 and CDR2 (germline): SGHDN, FVKESK. The CDR3 spans 15 residues. V lost 6 bases to trimming and J lost 3 bases; unmatched junction nucleotides: 6. The CDR3 DNA is TGTGCCAGCAGTTTAGCGGGAGTGATCTACAATGAGCAGTTCTTC. Its translation is CASSLAGVIYNEQFF.

The CDR3 sequence is CASSLADKNHYEQYF. Here the CDR3 DNA reads TGTGCCAGCAGCTTAGCAGACAAGAACCACTACGAGCAGTACTTC. The chain recombines TRBV7-8 with TRBJ2-7; D gene uncertain. The CDR3 consists of 15 residues. Germline V lookup: CDR1 SGHVS, CDR2 FQNEAQ. V lost 0 bases and J lost 3, with 12 bases in between.

This sequence joins TRBV27 and TRBJ1-1, with no clear D. This CDR3 is 16 amino acids long. In germline, CDR1 is MNHEY, CDR2 SMNVEV (reference sequence). V dropped 2 bases and J dropped 6 bases, with 19 bases sitting between them. CDR3 DNA: TGTGCCAGCAGTTTAGCCTCCGGATCGGGGTTAGCTGAAGCTTTCTTT. Translated: CASSLASGSGLAEAFF.

J is TRBJ2-1 and V is TRBV6-6; a weak D match, TRBD1 (5 bases). Germline CDR1 reads MNHNY; CDR2 reads SVGAGI (reference sequence). V lost 8 bases and J lost 7, with 15 bases in between. This CDR3 is built from 13 residues. CDR3 residues: CASGQNTGNEQFF. Here the CDR3 DNA reads TGTGCCAGCGGACAAAATACCGGGAATGAGCAGTTCTTC.

The chain recombines TRBV29-1 with TRBJ2-2; tentative D call: TRBD1 (6 bases). The length of the CDR3 is 15 residues. Germline CDR1 and CDR2: SQVTM and ANQGSEA. With 7 bases removed from V and 0 bases from J, the gap between germline ends came to 15 bases. The CDR3 DNA sequence: TGCAGCGCTATAACAGGGTTCGCGAACACCGGGGAGCTGTTTTTT. Protein: CSAITGFANTGELFF.

The chain employs TRBV11-2 and TRBJ1-2; 10 positions agree with TRBD1. Per germline, CDR1 SGHAT and CDR2 FQNNGV. The CDR3 totals 12 residues. Unmatched junction bases numbered 2, after V lost 6 bases and J lost 7 bases. This CDR3 is CASRTGGRGYTF. CDR3 nucleotides: TGTGCCAGCAGGACAGGGGGCCGTGGCTACACCTTC.

This chain uses TRBV30 with TRBJ2-1, with 14 bases fitting TRBD2. The ends lost 1 base at V and 9 bases at J; junction bases unmatched: 14. This CDR3 has 18 residues. Germline V CDR1 and CDR2: GTSNPN, SVGIG (reference sequence). The CDR3 spells CAWSDSPGTSGSLTEQFF. In nucleotides, the CDR3 is TGTGCCTGGAGTGATAGTCCCGGGACTAGCGGGAGTCTCACTGAGCAGTTCTTC.

The V call is TRBV19, the J call TRBJ2-7; possibly TRBD2 for D (6 bases). With 2 bases removed from V and 2 bases from J, the gap between germline ends came to 13 bases. The CDR3 sequence is 15 residues long. Germline V lookup: CDR1 LNHDA, CDR2 SQIVND (reference sequence). CDR3 nucleotide sequence: TGTGCCAGTAGTATATGGGAGGAAGGAACCTACGAGCAGTACTTC. Translation gives CASSIWEEGTYEQYF.

The chain has TRBV29-1 and TRBJ2-5; D not resolved. CDR3 length: 11 residues. From germline, CDR1 is SQVTM and CDR2 ANQGSEA. Trimming took off 2 bases at V and 5 bases at J, with 6 bases between the two ends. The CDR3 sequence: CSVEFSETQYF. Here the CDR3 DNA reads TGCAGCGTTGAATTCTCTGAGACCCAGTACTTC. The full variable domain, with the rest looked up from reference TRBV29-1 and TRBJ2-5, is SAVISQKPSRDICQRGTSLTIQCQVDSQVTMMFWYRQQPGQSLTLIATANQGSEATYESGFVIDKFPISRPNLTFSTLTVSNMSPEDSSIYLCSVEFSETQYFGPGTRLLVL.

The chain employs TRBV4-1 and TRBJ1-2; 9 bases align to TRBD1. Unmatched junction bases numbered 10, after V lost 3 bases and J lost 5 bases. CDR1 is MGHRA, CDR2 YSYEKL, per germline. This CDR3 spans 16 amino acids. The CDR3 spells CASSHVSGTGSYGYTF. The DNA of the CDR3 is TGCGCCAGCAGCCATGTATCCGGGACAGGGTCGTATGGCTACACCTTC.

This clone was picked up a small number of times. V is TRBV5-1 and J is TRBJ2-5; 9 bases align to TRBD2. This CDR3 has 16 residues. From germline, CDR1 is SGHRS and CDR2 YFSETQ. The V gene end was trimmed by 0 bases and the J gene end by 2 bases; junction bases not matched to a gene: 5. The CDR3 sequence is CASSLEASGNQETQYF. CDR3 nucleotides: TGCGCCAGCAGCTTGGAGGCTAGCGGGAATCAAGAGACCCAGTACTTC. Based on the CDR3 plus reference TRBV5-1 and TRBJ2-5, the full variable domain is KAGVTQTPRYLIKTRGQQVTLSCSPISGHRSVSWYQQTPGQGLQFLFEYFSETQRNKGNFPGRFSGRQFSNSRSEMNVSTLELGDSALYLCASSLEASGNQETQYFGPGTRLLVL.

The rearrangement joins TRBV7-3 to TRBJ1-1; D may be TRBD1 (6 bases). V dropped 2 bases and J dropped 9 bases, with 16 bases sitting between them. Germline loops: CDR1 SGHTA, CDR2 FQGTGA. The CDR3 totals 14 residues. The CDR3 is CASSLGGSRGKAFF. The CDR3 nucleotides are TGTGCCAGCAGCTTAGGTGGTTCGAGGGGGAAAGCTTTCTTT.

The chain recombines TRBV6-5 with TRBJ2-1; 10 bases agree with TRBD2. The ends lost 6 bases at V and 8 bases at J; junction bases unmatched: 4. The CDR3 has 13 amino acids. Germline values: CDR1 MNHEY, CDR2 SVGAGI. In DNA, the CDR3 is TGTGCCAGCAGGCTAGCGGGGGAGGATGAGCAGTTCTTC. This sequence encodes CASRLAGEDEQFF.

The chain links TRBV18 to TRBJ2-1; 13 nucleotides match TRBD2. The CDR3 is 19 residues long. Germline CDR1 and CDR2: KGHSH and LQKENI. Trimming cost V 0 bases and J 2 bases; bases outside gene matches: 7. CDR3 sequence reads: CASSPPAGLAGAAYNEQFF. The CDR3 region has the DNA TGTGCCAGCTCACCACCGGCCGGACTAGCGGGAGCGGCCTACAATGAGCAGTTCTTC.

The chain links TRBV5-1 to TRBJ1-2, with D possibly matching TRBD1 (5 bases). The CDR3 is made up of 14 amino acids. From germline, CDR1 is SGHRS and CDR2 YFSETQ. Trimming cost V 0 bases and J 2 bases, with 8 bases left between them. CDR3: CASSLADTNYGYTF. In DNA, the CDR3 is TGCGCCAGCAGCTTGGCGGACACAAACTATGGCTACACCTTC. The full variable domain, rest sourced from reference TRBV5-1 and TRBJ1-2, is KAGVTQTPRYLIKTRGQQVTLSCSPISGHRSVSWYQQTPGQGLQFLFEYFSETQRNKGNFPGRFSGRQFSNSRSEMNVSTLELGDSALYLCASSLADTNYGYTFGSGTRLTVV.

This clone was observed a few times. The chain joins TRBV18 to TRBJ1-5; D is perhaps TRBD1 (6 bases). The CDR3 spans 14 residues. CDR1 KGHSH and CDR2 LQKENI come from the germline V gene. With 1 base removed from V and 8 bases from J, the gap between germline ends came to 12 bases. The CDR3 loop reads CASSPQGVAEPQHF. For the CDR3, the DNA is TGTGCCAGCTCACCACAGGGGGTTGCGGAGCCCCAGCATTTT.